This TCR beta chain was sequenced for a study of regulatory T cells in long-lasting Graves disease. Relying on iRepertoire HTBI primers and Arm-PCR of CDR3 regions, the team built TCR beta libraries. From the multiplex PCR reads, TCRdb called clonotypes with MiXCR, one entry per CDR3 protein. The sample gives hundreds of thousands of distinct CDR3 sequences, approximately 16% of which show up once; over 7% is in the top ten. Note on this clonotype: Its matching antigen is unknown.

As for time point: newly diagnosed GD, antithyroid drugs for less than 3 months. The authors made the TCR library using RNA they extracted from PBMCs. The CDR3 is made up of 14 amino acids. CDR1 is KGHDR, CDR2 SFDVKD, per germline. Trimming left V 5 bases short and J 7 bases short, with 14 bases between. Study outcomes and limitations: It was in persistent disease that TRBV28, TRBJ1-2 and TRBJ2-5 were favored.

These data were also reused for a study on T cells in Graves' hyperthyroidism and ophthalmopathy.

The TCR comes from a woman aged 40 to 55 with Graves disease. The specimen was peripheral blood mononuclear cells (PBMCs), collected at new diagnosis, from a patient treated with antithyroid drugs. The chain employs TRBV24-1 and TRBJ2-1; a weak D match, TRBD2 (6 bases). In DNA, the CDR3 is TGTGCCACCAGTGTAGGAGGGCCGGGAAATGAGCAGTTCTTC. This encodes CATSVGGPGNEQFF.